These 8 T cell receptor beta chains were all obtained from the same sample, sequenced in a study of shared clonotypes between healthy human individuals. The table came from immunoSEQ multiplex PCR; TCRdb's copy has only in-frame clones and leaves some out. The profile shows 1,500,000 or so clones, about 98.5% of them singletons. The specimen sequenced was naive CD4+ T cells sorted from blood. This sample's subset: CD45RA+ positively selected. The receptors stem from a man aged 25 to 40 in good health.

The J gene is TRBJ1-2, the V gene TRBV28; maybe TRBD1 (5 bases). Trimming shortened V by 2 bases and J by 2 bases, and 15 bases separated the two germline ends. Germline values: CDR1 MDHEN, CDR2 SYDVKM. The length of the CDR3 is 16 residues. This CDR3 is CASSLPTHRMNYGYTF. The CDR3 DNA reads TGTGCCAGCAGTTTACCTACGCACAGGATGAACTATGGCTACACCTTC.

The rearrangement uses TRBV5-1 and TRBJ2-7; 8 bases fit TRBD1. With 4 bases clipped from V and 0 bases from J, the junction kept 12 bases outside the gene matches. Germline CDR1 and CDR2: SGHRS and YFSETQ. The CDR3 is 17 amino acids. CDR3 amino acids: CASSLGQGARDSYEQYF. CDR3 nucleotides: TGCGCCAGCAGCCTGGGGCAGGGGGCTCGGGACTCCTACGAGCAGTACTTC.

This chain uses TRBV28 with TRBJ2-1; 8 bases are shared with TRBD2. Germline CDR1 is MDHEN and CDR2 is SYDVKM. This CDR3 spans 13 amino acids. V shed 7 bases and J 4 bases; nucleotides not matched to a gene: 3. The DNA for the CDR3 is TGTGCCAGCACGGGGGGGGTGTACAATGAGCAGTTCTTC. It codes for CASTGGVYNEQFF.

About this clone itself: The same CDR3 is also encoded by other DNA sequences in this sample. The V gene is TRBV5-5, the J gene TRBJ1-1; D call uncertain. The CDR3 extends over 13 amino acids. V lost 0 bases and J 4 bases, leaving 7 bases between the germline ends. Germline loops: CDR1 SGHKS, CDR2 YYEKEE (reference sequence). The CDR3 DNA is TGTGCCAGCAGCTTGGAAGGACGCACTGAAGCTTTCTTT. Residues: CASSLEGRTEAFF.

The rearrangement uses TRBV27 and TRBJ2-7, with 7 bases lining up with TRBD1. CDR3 length: 19 amino acids. Trimming removed 0 bases from V and 3 bases from J; junction bases left unmatched: 17. Germline V CDR1 and CDR2: MNHEY, SMNVEV (reference sequence). The DNA of the CDR3 is TGTGCCAGCAGTTTATCGTATCAGGGCCCGTGGGACAGCCACTACGAGCAGTACTTC. It translates to CASSLSYQGPWDSHYEQYF.

This rearrangement joins TRBV11-2 to TRBJ2-3; a weak D match, TRBD2 (6 bases). CDR1 and CDR2 (germline): SGHAT, FQNNGV. The CDR3 has 13 amino acids. V lost 5 bases and J 4 bases, leaving 10 bases between the germline ends. The CDR3 region is CASSVGLSDTQYF. DNA for the CDR3: TGTGCCAGCAGCGTGGGACTTTCAGATACGCAGTATTTT.

J is TRBJ2-5 and V is TRBV18, with a possible D match to TRBD1 (6 bases). The germline V and J ends were trimmed by 3 bases and 1 base, with 12 bases remaining between them. CDR3 length: 15 residues. Germline V CDR1 and CDR2: KGHSH, LQKENI. CDR3 coding DNA: TGTGCCAGCTCACCCCTGACAGGAAGCCAAGAGACCCAGTACTTC. The encoded protein is CASSPLTGSQETQYF.

This clone has a handful of counts. At the DNA level, this CDR3 is encoded by other sequences in the same sample as well. The chain couples TRBV18 to TRBJ2-7; 11 positions match TRBD1. V shed 4 bases, J shed 2 bases, and the junction held 1 base outside the gene matches. The CDR3 totals 14 residues. CDR1 and CDR2 (germline): KGHSH, LQKENI. The CDR3 protein is CASSLGQGAYEQYF. The CDR3 nucleotides are TGTGCCAGCTCACTGGGACAGGGGGCCTACGAGCAGTACTTC.